Listed below are T cell receptor beta chains from one sample, sequenced in a study of radiation and T cells in renal cell carcinoma. Repertoires were generated with immunoSEQ multiplex PCR, while TCRdb's copy carries only in-frame clones and drops some. The data contain about 150,000 clones, around 89% of them singletons. This specimen was blood, taken from a patient whose treatment included radiotherapy and nephrectomy. The receptors shown here come from a woman between 70 and 85 years old with renal cell carcinoma. Both conserved end residues are part of each CDR3. The order of the fields is clone size, D gene, J gene, V gene, CDR3 protein, CDR3 DNA. A D gene is named only where the DNA matches it firmly. The size of a clone is reported for some rows only, either as once, few or many, or as a class for expanded clones.

size: .; D: .; J: TRBJ2-1; V: TRBV6-1; CDR3: CASGEALNEQFF; DNA: TGTGCCAGCGGAGAAGCGCTGAATGAGCAGTTCTTC
size: once; D: TRBD1; J: TRBJ2-2; V: TRBV30; CDR3: CAWSGGQGWRELFF; DNA: TGTGCCTGGAGTGGGGGACAGGGCTGGAGGGAGCTGTTTTTT
size: .; D: .; J: TRBJ2-5; V: TRBV10-3; CDR3: CAIKAGTVGGDQYF; DNA: TGTGCCATCAAGGCGGGCACCGTTGGGGGAGACCAGTACTTC
size: .; D: TRBD1; J: TRBJ1-5; V: TRBV19; CDR3: CASSVSRTGAHQPQHF; DNA: TGTGCCAGTAGTGTTTCTCGGACAGGGGCACATCAGCCCCAGCATTTT
size: .; D: .; J: TRBJ1-3; V: TRBV5-1; CDR3: CASSLNGVNTIYF; DNA: TGCGCCAGCAGCTTGAACGGGGTTAACACCATATATTTT
size: .; D: .; J: TRBJ1-1; V: TRBV28; CDR3: CASRGGTGGTEAFF; DNA: TGTGCCAGCAGGGGAGGGACTGGGGGGACTGAAGCTTTCTTT
size: few; D: .; J: TRBJ2-2; V: TRBV19; CDR3: CASSPYGPTGELFF; DNA: TGTGCCAGTAGCCCATATGGTCCTACCGGGGAGCTGTTTTTT
size: .; D: TRBD1; J: TRBJ2-6; V: TRBV11-3; CDR3: CASGGTGSGANVLTF; DNA: TGTGCCAGCGGGGGGACAGGGTCCGGGGCCAACGTCCTGACTTTC
size: .; D: .; J: TRBJ1-5; V: TRBV28; CDR3: CASSLTSGSLYQPQHF; DNA: TGTGCCAGCAGCCTCACGTCGGGCAGCCTCTATCAGCCCCAGCATTTT
size: .; D: .; J: TRBJ2-2; V: TRBV5-1; CDR3: CASSLINTGELFF; DNA: TGCGCCAGCAGTCTTATAAACACCGGGGAGCTGTTTTTT
size: .; D: TRBD1; J: TRBJ2-2; V: TRBV19; CDR3: CASSIQGASRTGELFF; DNA: TGTGCCAGTAGTATACAGGGGGCCTCAAGGACCGGGGAGCTGTTTTTT
size: .; D: .; J: TRBJ1-1; V: TRBV4-1; CDR3: CASSQETVNTEAFF; DNA: TGCGCCAGCAGCCAAGAAACAGTGAACACTGAAGCTTTCTTT
size: .; D: TRBD2; J: TRBJ2-7; V: TRBV28; CDR3: CASSPLAETYEQYF; DNA: TGTGCCAGCAGTCCACTAGCGGAGACCTACGAGCAGTACTTC
size: .; D: TRBD2; J: TRBJ2-5; V: TRBV15; CDR3: CATSRDWGGETQYF; DNA: TGTGCCACCAGCAGAGATTGGGGGGGAGAGACCCAGTACTTC
size: .; D: TRBD2; J: TRBJ2-5; V: TRBV10-3; CDR3: CAIRGLAGEKTQYF; DNA: TGTGCCATCAGGGGACTAGCGGGGGAAAAGACCCAGTACTTC
size: .; D: .; J: TRBJ2-7; V: TRBV7-2; CDR3: CASTTGGSRFEQYF; DNA: TGTGCCAGCACCACCGGGGGATCTAGGTTCGAGCAGTACTTC
size: .; D: .; J: TRBJ1-4; V: TRBV4-3; CDR3: CASSQDLAVNEKLFF; DNA: TGCGCCAGCAGCCAAGATTTGGCAGTTAATGAAAAACTGTTTTTT
size: few; D: .; J: TRBJ1-5; V: TRBV6-5; CDR3: CASSSWDRDFGGPQHF; DNA: TGTGCCAGCAGTTCTTGGGACCGCGACTTCGGGGGGCCCCAGCATTTT
size: .; D: TRBD2; J: TRBJ2-7; V: TRBV14; CDR3: CASSPRAGRDEQYF; DNA: TGTGCCAGCAGCCCTAGAGCGGGGCGGGACGAGCAGTACTTC
size: .; D: TRBD2; J: TRBJ2-5; V: TRBV7-2; CDR3: CASSLGLVRETQYF; DNA: TGTGCCAGCAGCTTGGGACTAGTTCGGGAGACCCAGTACTTC
size: .; D: TRBD1; J: TRBJ1-1; V: TRBV2; CDR3: CASRSYDRGKAFF; DNA: TGTGCCAGCAGGAGCTATGACAGGGGCAAAGCTTTCTTT
size: once; D: .; J: TRBJ1-1; V: TRBV18; CDR3: CASSSSKGANTEAFF; DNA: TGTGCCAGCTCATCATCAAAGGGAGCGAACACTGAAGCTTTCTTT
size: once; D: TRBD2; J: TRBJ2-1; V: TRBV10-3; CDR3: CAISEGGSSGGANEQFF; DNA: TGTGCCATCAGTGAGGGAGGATCTAGCGGGGGGGCCAATGAGCAGTTCTTC
size: .; D: .; J: TRBJ2-7; V: TRBV6-5; CDR3: CASRGGSYEQYF; DNA: TGTGCCAGCAGAGGGGGCTCCTACGAGCAGTACTTC
size: .; D: .; J: TRBJ2-7; V: TRBV7-3; CDR3: CASSLGRGGSAYEQYF; DNA: TGTGCCAGCAGCTTAGGCAGGGGGGGTTCGGCCTACGAGCAGTACTTC
size: .; D: .; J: TRBJ1-5; V: TRBV19; CDR3: CASSINGESQPQHF; DNA: TGTGCCAGTAGTATAAATGGGGAGAGTCAGCCCCAGCATTTT
size: .; D: .; J: TRBJ2-7; V: TRBV7-2; CDR3: CASSGGSYEQYF; DNA: TGTGCCAGCAGCGGTGGTTCCTACGAGCAGTACTTC
size: .; D: .; J: TRBJ1-6; V: TRBV5-1; CDR3: CASSLVTRDNYNSPLHF; DNA: TGCGCCAGCAGCTTGGTGACGCGGGACAACTATAATTCACCCCTCCACTTT
size: .; D: TRBD1; J: TRBJ2-7; V: TRBV28; CDR3: CASRGTGTGTYEQYF; DNA: TGTGCCAGCAGAGGTACCGGGACAGGGACCTACGAGCAGTACTTC
size: .; D: .; J: TRBJ1-6; V: TRBV7-9; CDR3: CASSPSGGNNSPLHF; DNA: TGTGCCAGCAGCCCCTCCGGGGGTAATAATTCACCCCTCCACTTT
size: .; D: TRBD2; J: TRBJ2-7; V: TRBV6-5; CDR3: CASSLTSGGYEQYF; DNA: TGTGCCAGCAGTTTGACTAGCGGGGGCTACGAGCAGTACTTC
size: .; D: TRBD1; J: TRBJ2-2; V: TRBV19; CDR3: CASSVRDSYTGELFF; DNA: TGTGCCAGTAGTGTCCGGGACAGTTACACCGGGGAGCTGTTTTTT
size: .; D: TRBD2; J: TRBJ2-2; V: TRBV5-1; CDR3: CASSLGSGGPNTGELFF; DNA: TGCGCCAGCAGCTTGGGTAGCGGGGGACCTAACACCGGGGAGCTGTTTTTT
size: .; D: .; J: TRBJ1-1; V: TRBV5-6; CDR3: CASSSNTEAFF; DNA: TGTGCCAGCAGCTCGAACACTGAAGCTTTCTTT
size: .; D: .; J: TRBJ2-5; V: TRBV6-6; CDR3: CASSLIGGQETQYF; DNA: TGTGCCAGCAGTCTAATAGGGGGGCAAGAGACCCAGTACTTC
size: .; D: .; J: TRBJ2-2; V: TRBV6-1; CDR3: CASILGTHTGELFF; DNA: TGTGCCAGCATTCTCGGGACGCACACCGGGGAGCTGTTTTTT
size: .; D: .; J: TRBJ1-1; V: TRBV28; CDR3: CASSYGTDTEAFF; DNA: TGTGCCAGTAGTTACGGGACTGACACTGAAGCTTTCTTT
size: .; D: .; J: TRBJ1-1; V: TRBV6-5; CDR3: CASRSNLRRDTEAFF; DNA: TGTGCCAGCAGATCCAACCTGAGGCGGGACACTGAAGCTTTCTTT
size: .; D: .; J: TRBJ1-2; V: TRBV7-2; CDR3: CASSLAQGRGYTF; DNA: TGTGCCAGCAGCTTAGCGCAGGGTCGGGGCTACACCTTC
size: .; D: TRBD2; J: TRBJ2-3; V: TRBV5-5; CDR3: CASSFVSPAGRTDTQYF; DNA: TGTGCCAGCAGCTTTGTTTCCCCAGCGGGGCGCACAGATACGCAGTATTTT
size: .; D: .; J: TRBJ2-7; V: TRBV27; CDR3: CASSIGTPADEQYF; DNA: TGTGCCAGCAGTATCGGGACCCCCGCCGACGAGCAGTACTTC
size: .; D: .; J: TRBJ2-7; V: TRBV7-9; CDR3: CASSLKAGSYEQYF; DNA: TGTGCCAGCAGCTTGAAGGCCGGCTCCTACGAGCAGTACTTC
size: .; D: .; J: TRBJ1-1; V: TRBV6-1; CDR3: CASSEARWTEAFF; DNA: TGTGCCAGCAGTGAAGCGCGCTGGACTGAAGCTTTCTTT
size: .; D: TRBD2; J: TRBJ2-1; V: TRBV11-3; CDR3: CASSRTALAGPPRDEQFF; DNA: TGTGCCAGCAGCCGAACAGCGCTAGCGGGGCCTCCTCGGGATGAGCAGTTCTTC
size: .; D: .; J: TRBJ2-4; V: TRBV11-2; CDR3: CASSRGAVGIQYF; DNA: TGTGCCAGCAGCCGGGGGGCAGTGGGCATTCAGTACTTC
size: .; D: .; J: TRBJ1-1; V: TRBV25-1; CDR3: CASSSPGSFNTEAFF; DNA: TGTGCCAGCAGCTCCCCTGGTAGTTTTAACACTGAAGCTTTCTTT
size: few; D: .; J: TRBJ1-2; V: TRBV6-5; CDR3: CASSLVGPSYGYTF; DNA: TGTGCCAGCAGTTTGGTGGGACCGAGCTATGGCTACACCTTC
size: .; D: .; J: TRBJ1-2; V: TRBV7-2; CDR3: CASSLARTVNYGYTF; DNA: TGTGCCAGCAGCTTAGCGAGGACGGTAAACTATGGCTACACCTTC
size: .; D: .; J: TRBJ1-4; V: TRBV27; CDR3: CASSLSQSQGVGKLFF; DNA: TGTGCCAGCAGTTTATCGCAATCGCAGGGCGTGGGAAAACTGTTTTTT
size: .; D: TRBD1; J: TRBJ1-6; V: TRBV30; CDR3: CAWSVAGGRNSPLHF; DNA: TGTGCCTGGAGTGTGGCAGGGGGCCGAAATTCACCCCTCCACTTT
size: .; D: .; J: TRBJ2-2; V: TRBV6-1; CDR3: CASRWGGGGELFF; DNA: TGTGCCAGCAGGTGGGGGGGCGGCGGGGAGCTGTTTTTT
size: .; D: .; J: TRBJ2-7; V: TRBV5-1; CDR3: CASSRDFGDEQYF; DNA: TGCGCCAGCAGTCGGGACTTCGGGGACGAGCAGTACTTC
size: .; D: TRBD1; J: TRBJ1-1; V: TRBV6-4; CDR3: CASSEGQGGTEAFF; DNA: TGTGCCAGCAGTGAGGGACAGGGAGGAACTGAAGCTTTCTTT
size: .; D: .; J: TRBJ1-1; V: TRBV19; CDR3: CASSRWDWPEAFF; DNA: TGTGCCAGTAGTAGGTGGGACTGGCCTGAAGCTTTCTTT